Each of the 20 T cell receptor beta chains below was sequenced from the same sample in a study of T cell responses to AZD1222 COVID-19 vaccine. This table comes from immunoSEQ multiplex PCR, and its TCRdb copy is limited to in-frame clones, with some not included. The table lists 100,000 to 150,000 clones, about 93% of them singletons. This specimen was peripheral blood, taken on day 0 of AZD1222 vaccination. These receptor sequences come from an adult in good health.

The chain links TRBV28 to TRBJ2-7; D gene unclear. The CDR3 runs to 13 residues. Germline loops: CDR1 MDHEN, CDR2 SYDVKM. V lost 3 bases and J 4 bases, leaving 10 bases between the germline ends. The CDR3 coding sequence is TGTGCCAGCAGTTTCCCCGGCCTGTACGAGCAGTACTTC. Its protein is CASSFPGLYEQYF. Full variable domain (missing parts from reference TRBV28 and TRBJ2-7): DVKVTQSSRYLVKRTGEKVFLECVQDMDHENMFWYRQDPGLGLRLIYFSYDVKMKEKGDIPEGYSVSREKKERFSLILESASTNQTSMYLCASSFPGLYEQYFGPGTRLTVT.

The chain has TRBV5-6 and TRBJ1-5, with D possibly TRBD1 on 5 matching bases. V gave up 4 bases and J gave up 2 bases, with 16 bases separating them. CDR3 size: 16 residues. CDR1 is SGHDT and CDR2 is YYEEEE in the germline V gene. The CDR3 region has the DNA TGTGCCAGCAGCGTAACAGGTCGCGGGGGCAATCAGCCCCAGCATTTT. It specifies CASSVTGRGGNQPQHF.

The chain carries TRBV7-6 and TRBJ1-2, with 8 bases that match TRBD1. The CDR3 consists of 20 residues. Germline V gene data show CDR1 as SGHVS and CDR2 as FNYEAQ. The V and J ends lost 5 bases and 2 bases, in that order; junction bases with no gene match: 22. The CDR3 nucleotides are TGTGCCAGCAGCCAACCGGACGGGACAGGAAATGTTGAAACAAACTATGGCTACACCTTC. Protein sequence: CASSQPDGTGNVETNYGYTF.

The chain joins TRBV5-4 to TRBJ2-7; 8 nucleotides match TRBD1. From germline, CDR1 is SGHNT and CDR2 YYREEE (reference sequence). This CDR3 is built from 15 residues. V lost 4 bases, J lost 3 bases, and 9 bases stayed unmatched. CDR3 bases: TGTGCCAGCAGCCCGACAGGGGTGGGAATCTACGAGCAGTACTTC. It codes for CASSPTGVGIYEQYF.

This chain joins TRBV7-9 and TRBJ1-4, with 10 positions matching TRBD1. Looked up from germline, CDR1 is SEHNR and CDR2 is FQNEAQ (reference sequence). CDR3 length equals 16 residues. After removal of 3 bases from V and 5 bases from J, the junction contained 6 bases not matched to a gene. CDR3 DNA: TGTGCCAGCAGCTTTGGGACAGGGGAACTAAATGAAAAACTGTTTTTT. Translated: CASSFGTGELNEKLFF.

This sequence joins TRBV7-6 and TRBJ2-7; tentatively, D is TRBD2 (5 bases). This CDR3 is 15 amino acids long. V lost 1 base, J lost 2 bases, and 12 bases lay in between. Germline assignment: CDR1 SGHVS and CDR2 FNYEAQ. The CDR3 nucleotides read TGTGCCAGCAGCTTAGACCCTGGGAGTCCCTACGAGCAGTACTTC. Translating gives CASSLDPGSPYEQYF.

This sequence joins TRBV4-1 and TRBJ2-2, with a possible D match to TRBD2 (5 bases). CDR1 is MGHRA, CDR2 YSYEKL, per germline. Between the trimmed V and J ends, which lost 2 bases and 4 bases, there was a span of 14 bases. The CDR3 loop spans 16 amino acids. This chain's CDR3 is CASSQLTRGFTGELFF. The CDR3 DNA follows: TGCGCCAGCAGCCAACTCACACGAGGGTTCACCGGGGAGCTGTTTTTT.

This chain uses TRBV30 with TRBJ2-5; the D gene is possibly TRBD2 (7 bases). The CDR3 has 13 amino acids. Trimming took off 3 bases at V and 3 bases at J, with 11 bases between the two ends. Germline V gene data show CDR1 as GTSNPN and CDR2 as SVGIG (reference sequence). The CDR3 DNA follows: TGTGCCTGGAGCGGGGAGGGGGAAGAGACCCAGTACTTC. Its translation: CAWSGEGEETQYF.

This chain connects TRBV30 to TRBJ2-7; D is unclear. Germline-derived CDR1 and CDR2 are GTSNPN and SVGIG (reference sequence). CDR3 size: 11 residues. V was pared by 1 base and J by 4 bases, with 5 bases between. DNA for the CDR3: TGTGCCTGGAGTGAAGTGTACGAGCAGTACTTC. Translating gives CAWSEVYEQYF.

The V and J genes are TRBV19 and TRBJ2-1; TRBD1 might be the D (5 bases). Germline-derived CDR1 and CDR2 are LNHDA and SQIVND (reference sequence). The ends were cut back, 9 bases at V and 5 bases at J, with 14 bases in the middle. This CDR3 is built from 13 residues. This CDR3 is CARQFCRDNEQFF. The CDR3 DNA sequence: TGTGCCAGACAATTCTGCAGGGACAATGAGCAGTTCTTC.

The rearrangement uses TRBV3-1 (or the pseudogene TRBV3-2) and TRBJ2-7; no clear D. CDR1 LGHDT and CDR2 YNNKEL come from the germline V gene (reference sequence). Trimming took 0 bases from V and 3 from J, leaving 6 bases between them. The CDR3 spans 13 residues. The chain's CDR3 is CASSQEMGYEQYF. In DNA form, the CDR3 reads TGTGCCAGCAGCCAAGAGATGGGCTACGAGCAGTACTTC.

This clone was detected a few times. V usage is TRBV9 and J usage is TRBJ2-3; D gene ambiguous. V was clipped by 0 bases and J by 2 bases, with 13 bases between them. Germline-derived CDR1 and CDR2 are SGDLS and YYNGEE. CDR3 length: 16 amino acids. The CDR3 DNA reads TGTGCCAGCAGCGTAGGTTCCAGCTTATACACAGATACGCAGTATTTT. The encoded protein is CASSVGSSLYTDTQYF.

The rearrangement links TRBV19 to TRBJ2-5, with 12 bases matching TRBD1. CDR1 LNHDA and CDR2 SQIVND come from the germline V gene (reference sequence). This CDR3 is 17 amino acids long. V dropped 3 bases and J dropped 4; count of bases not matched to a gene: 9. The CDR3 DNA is TGTGCCAGTAGTATGAATTTACCGGGACAGGGGGCAGAGACCCAGTACTTC. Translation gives CASSMNLPGQGAETQYF.

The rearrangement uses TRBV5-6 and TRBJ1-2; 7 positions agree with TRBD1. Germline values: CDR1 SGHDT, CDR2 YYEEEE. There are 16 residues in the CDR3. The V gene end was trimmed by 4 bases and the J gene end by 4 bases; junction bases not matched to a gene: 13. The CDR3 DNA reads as TGTGCCAGCAGCACCTCGACAGGGCATACCGGCTATGGCTACACCTTC. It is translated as CASSTSTGHTGYGYTF.

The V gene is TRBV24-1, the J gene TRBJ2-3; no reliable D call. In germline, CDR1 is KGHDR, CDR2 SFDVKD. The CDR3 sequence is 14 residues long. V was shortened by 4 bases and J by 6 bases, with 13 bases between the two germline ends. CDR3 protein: CATSDPPEGDTQYF. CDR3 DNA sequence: TGTGCCACCAGTGACCCCCCCGAAGGGGATACGCAGTATTTT.

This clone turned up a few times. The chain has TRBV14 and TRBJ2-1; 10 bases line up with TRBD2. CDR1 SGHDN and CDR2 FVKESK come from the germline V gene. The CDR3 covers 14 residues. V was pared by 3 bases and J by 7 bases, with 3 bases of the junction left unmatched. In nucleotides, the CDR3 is TGTGCCAGCAGCCAGGAACTAGCGGGGAATGAGCAGTTCTTC. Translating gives CASSQELAGNEQFF.

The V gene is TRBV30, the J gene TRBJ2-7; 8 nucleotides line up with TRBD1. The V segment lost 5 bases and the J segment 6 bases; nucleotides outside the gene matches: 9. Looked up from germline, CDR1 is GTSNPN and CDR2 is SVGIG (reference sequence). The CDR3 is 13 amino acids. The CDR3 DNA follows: TGTGCCTGGCAGGGGCAGGGGGCCTTCGAGCAGTACTTC. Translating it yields CAWQGQGAFEQYF.

CDR3: CASRGLAGAADTQYF. CDR3 DNA: TGCGCCAGCAGGGGCCTAGCGGGTGCGGCAGATACGCAGTATTTT. J is TRBJ2-3 and V is TRBV5-1; 8 bases align to TRBD2. Germline CDR1 reads SGHRS; CDR2 reads YFSETQ. There are 15 residues in the CDR3. Losses at the gene ends were 5 bases for V and 4 bases for J; bases not matched to a gene: 9. Looking up the rest from reference TRBV5-1 and TRBJ2-3 gives the full variable domain: KAGVTQTPRYLIKTRGQQVTLSCSPISGHRSVSWYQQTPGQGLQFLFEYFSETQRNKGNFPGRFSGRQFSNSRSEMNVSTLELGDSALYLCASRGLAGAADTQYFGPGTRLTVL.

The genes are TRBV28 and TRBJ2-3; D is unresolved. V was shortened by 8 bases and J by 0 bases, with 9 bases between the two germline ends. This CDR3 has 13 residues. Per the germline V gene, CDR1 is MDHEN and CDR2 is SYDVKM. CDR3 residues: CASGLTSTDTQYF. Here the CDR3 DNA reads TGTGCCAGCGGCCTGACTAGCACAGATACGCAGTATTTT.

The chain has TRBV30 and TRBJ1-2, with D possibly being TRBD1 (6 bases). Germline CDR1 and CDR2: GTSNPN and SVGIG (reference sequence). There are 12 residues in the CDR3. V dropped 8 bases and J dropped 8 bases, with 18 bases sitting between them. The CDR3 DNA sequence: TGTGCCATGAGGGGGGGCGCTGAAGGCTACACCTTC. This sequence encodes CAMRGGAEGYTF.